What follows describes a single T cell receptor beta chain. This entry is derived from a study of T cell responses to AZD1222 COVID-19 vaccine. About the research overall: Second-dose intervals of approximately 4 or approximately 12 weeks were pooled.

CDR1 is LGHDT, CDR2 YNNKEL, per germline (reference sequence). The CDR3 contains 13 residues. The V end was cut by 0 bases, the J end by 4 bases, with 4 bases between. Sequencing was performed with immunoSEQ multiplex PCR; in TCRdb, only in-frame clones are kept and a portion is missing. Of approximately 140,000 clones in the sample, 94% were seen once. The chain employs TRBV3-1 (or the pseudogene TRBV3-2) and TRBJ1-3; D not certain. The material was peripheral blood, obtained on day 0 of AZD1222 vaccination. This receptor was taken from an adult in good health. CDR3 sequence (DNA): TGTGCCAGCAGCCAAGATTCAGGAAACACCATATATTTT. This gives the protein CASSQDSGNTIYF.